This T cell receptor beta chain was documented in a study of cytomegalovirus exposure and HLA in healthy donors. PCR used 60 Vbeta primers and 13 Jbeta primers. Clones were read by immunoSEQ multiplex PCR, and TCRdb kept only the in-frame ones, dropping some. The table shows more than 110,000 clones, with 73% occurring only once. The CDR3 spans 16 residues. Per germline, CDR1 SGHVS and CDR2 FNYEAQ. Trimming stripped 2 bases from V and 4 bases from J, with 15 bases between. The clonotype was recovered from a middle-aged woman in good health and CMV-seronegative. The sample taken for sequencing was PBMCs. V and J are TRBV7-6 and TRBJ2-1; D not resolved. The CDR3 DNA follows: TGTGCCAGCAGCTTATATGGGTCGTCGGGTTACAATGAGCAGTTCTTC. Residues: CASSLYGSSGYNEQFF. Variable domain in full (rest from reference TRBV7-6 and TRBJ2-1): GAGVSQSPRYKVTKRGQDVALRCDPISGHVSLYWYRQALGQGPEFLTYFNYEAQQDKSGLPNDRFSAERPEGSISTLTIQRTEQRDSAMYRCASSLYGSSGYNEQFFGPGTRLTVL.